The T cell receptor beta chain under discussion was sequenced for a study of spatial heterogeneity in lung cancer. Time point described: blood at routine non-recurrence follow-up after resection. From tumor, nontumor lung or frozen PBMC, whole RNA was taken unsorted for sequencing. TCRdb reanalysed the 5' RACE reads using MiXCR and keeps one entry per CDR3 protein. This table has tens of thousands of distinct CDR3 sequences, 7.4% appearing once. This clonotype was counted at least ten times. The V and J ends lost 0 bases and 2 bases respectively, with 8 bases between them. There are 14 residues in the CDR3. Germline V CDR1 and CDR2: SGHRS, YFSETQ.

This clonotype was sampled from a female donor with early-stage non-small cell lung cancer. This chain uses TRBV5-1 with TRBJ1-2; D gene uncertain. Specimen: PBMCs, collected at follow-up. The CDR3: CASSLESPNYGYTF. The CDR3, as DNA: TGCGCCAGCAGCTTGGAGTCGCCGAACTATGGCTACACCTTC.